This T cell receptor beta chain is drawn from a study of T cells in Graves' hyperthyroidism and ophthalmopathy. Findings of the study overall: The blood repertoire included most of the expanded thyroid clonotypes above 0.001.

TCR beta CDR3 region amplification was performed from RNA transcripts. First-round RT-PCR with HTBI primers amplified the TCR CDR3 region. MiXCR, applied by TCRdb to the multiplex PCR reads, yields one record per CDR3 protein. This table holds more than 500,000 distinct CDR3 sequences, 35% to 55% found once. Diagnoses used clinical symptoms, serum thyroxine and TRAb, thyroid ultrasound and orbital computed tomography. A remark on this clonotype: Its target is unknown. A much larger clone differs by one base, so this may be a read error.

CDR3 length: 15 residues. In germline, CDR1 is DFQATT, CDR2 SNEGSKA (reference sequence). The J gene is TRBJ2-7, the V gene TRBV20-1; TRBD1 agrees at 7 bases. What was sequenced was peripheral blood or thyroid tissue (not recorded which). The clonotype originates from an adult woman with Graves' disease, either hyperthyroidism or ophthalmopathy (not recorded which). CDR3 loop: CSARDFRDSSYERYF. As DNA, the CDR3 is TGCAGTGCTAGGGACTTTCGGGACAGCTCCTACGAGCGGTACTTC.